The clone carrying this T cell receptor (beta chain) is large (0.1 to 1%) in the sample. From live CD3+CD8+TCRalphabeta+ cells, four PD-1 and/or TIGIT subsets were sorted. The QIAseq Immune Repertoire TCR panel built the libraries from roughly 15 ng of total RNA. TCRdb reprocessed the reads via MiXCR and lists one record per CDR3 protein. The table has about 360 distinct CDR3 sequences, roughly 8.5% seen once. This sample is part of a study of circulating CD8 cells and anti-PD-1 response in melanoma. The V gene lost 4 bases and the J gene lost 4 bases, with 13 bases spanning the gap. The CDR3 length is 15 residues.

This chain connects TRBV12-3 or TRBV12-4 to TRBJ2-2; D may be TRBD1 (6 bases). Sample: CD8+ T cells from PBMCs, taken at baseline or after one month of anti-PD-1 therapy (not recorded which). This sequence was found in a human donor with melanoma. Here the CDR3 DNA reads TGTGCCAGCAGTTCTGCGCAGGGGCGCACCGGGGAGCTGTTTTTT. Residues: CASSSAQGRTGELFF.